Listed below are T cell receptor beta chains from one sample, sequenced in a study of patients and donors after allogeneic stem cell transplantation. MiXCR was run by TCRdb on the RT-PCR reads, yielding one entry per CDR3 protein. The top ten clones hold around a tenth of a sample with approximately 200,000 distinct CDR3 sequences, less than 50% of them seen once. The specimen was blood, either unsorted or a sorted T cell fraction (not recorded which). Receptors were obtained from a human donor who was either an allogeneic HSCT recipient or a stem cell or donor lymphocyte infusion donor (not recorded which). It is not recorded whose cells these are; they may come from a transplant donor. Each CDR3 is given with its conserved first and last residue. D genes are given only for firm matches. Clone size is not always given. Where it is, it says once, few, many or a class for expanded clones.

abundance	v_gene	j_gene	d_gene	CDR3nt	CDR3aa
few	TRBV12-3/TRBV12-4	TRBJ2-3	NA	TGTGCCAGCAAAAAAGATACGCAGTATTTT	CASKKDTQYF
NA	TRBV28	TRBJ2-5	NA	TGTGCCAGCAGTATATCGACTATTGAAGAGACCCAGTACTTC	CASSISTIEETQYF
NA	TRBV3-1	TRBJ2-3	NA	TGTGCCAGCAGCCAAGATCGCGGGACGGTTAGCACAGATACGCAGTATTTT	CASSQDRGTVSTDTQYF
once	TRBV29-1	TRBJ2-1	NA	TGCAGCGTGACAGGATTAAGGGAGCAGTTCTTC	CSVTGLREQFF
NA	TRBV5-1	TRBJ2-3	TRBD2	TGCGCCAGCAGCTTGGCCACGGCGGGGGTACGCACAGATACGCAGTATTTT	CASSLATAGVRTDTQYF
few	TRBV3-1	TRBJ2-7	NA	TGTGCCAGCAGCCTTACCTTCTGGGGCGAGCAGTACTTC	CASSLTFWGEQYF
NA	TRBV3-1	TRBJ1-1	NA	TGTGCCAGCAGCCAAGATTTCGGATTAAGCACTGAAGCTTTCTTT	CASSQDFGLSTEAFF
few	TRBV20-1	TRBJ2-7	NA	TGCAGTGCTAGAAGGGGCTACGAGCAGTACTTC	CSARRGYEQYF
few	TRBV28	TRBJ1-5	NA	TGTGCCAGCAGTTACCTCGACAGATATAGCAATCAGCCCCAGCATTTT	CASSYLDRYSNQPQHF
NA	TRBV6-5	TRBJ1-1	NA	TGTGCCAGCAGTTACGGGGTCCTGGGGACTGAAGCTTTCTTT	CASSYGVLGTEAFF
NA	TRBV7-3	TRBJ2-3	TRBD2	TGTGCCAGCAGCCCCACCCATCTAGCGGGGGGGCTGGATGGCACAGATACGCAGTATTTT	CASSPTHLAGGLDGTDTQYF
NA	TRBV20-1	TRBJ1-5	NA	TGCAGTGCTAGCATAGGGGGCAATCAGCCCCAGCATTTT	CSASIGGNQPQHF
NA	TRBV28	TRBJ1-5	TRBD1	TGTGCCAGCAGTTCAGCCGGGACAGGGCGGGATCAGCCCCAGCATTTT	CASSSAGTGRDQPQHF
few	TRBV19	TRBJ2-1	TRBD2	TGTGCCAGTAGTCCCTGGGGAGGGCGAATTAATGAGCAGTTCTTC	CASSPWGGRINEQFF
NA	TRBV6-6	TRBJ1-4	TRBD1	TGTGCCAGCAGTCAGGGACAGGGGGCTGAAAAACTGTTTTTT	CASSQGQGAEKLFF
NA	TRBV5-1	TRBJ1-2	NA	TGCGCCAGCAGCGAGGGCGCCGGTTCGCCCTATGGCTACACCTTC	CASSEGAGSPYGYTF
NA	TRBV12-3/TRBV12-4	TRBJ1-1	TRBD1	TGTGCCAGCAGTTCCCGGACAGGGGGGAACACTGAAGCTTTCTTT	CASSSRTGGNTEAFF
NA	TRBV27	TRBJ2-3	NA	TGTGCCAGCAATATCGGGTTTGGCACAGATACGCAGTATTTT	CASNIGFGTDTQYF
few	TRBV20-1	TRBJ1-6	NA	TGCAGTGCCCCCCATTTAGACAGCTCCTATAATTCACCCCTCCACTTT	CSAPHLDSSYNSPLHF
NA	TRBV2	TRBJ2-5	TRBD2	TGTGCCAGCGAGGGACTAGAGGAGACCCAGTACTTC	CASEGLEETQYF
NA	TRBV20-1	TRBJ2-5	NA	TGCAGTGCTAGTCCGTACCCCGATACGGAGACCCAGTACTTC	CSASPYPDTETQYF
NA	TRBV2	TRBJ1-6	TRBD1	TGTGCCAGCAGTGGGCGACAGGGACTGGCACCCCTCCACTTT	CASSGRQGLAPLHF
NA	TRBV12-3/TRBV12-4	TRBJ1-2	NA	TGTGCCAGCAGTTTAGGACAGATACTTGGCTACACCTTC	CASSLGQILGYTF
NA	TRBV12-3/TRBV12-4	TRBJ1-2	TRBD1	TGTGCCAGCAGTCCAGACAGGGACTTTGACTATGGCTACACCTTC	CASSPDRDFDYGYTF
NA	TRBV6-2/TRBV6-3	TRBJ2-1	NA	TGTGCCAGCAGCAAAGGATCAGTTTACAATGAGCAGTTCTTC	CASSKGSVYNEQFF
NA	TRBV11-2	TRBJ2-5	TRBD1	TGTGCCAGCAGCTTAACTACGGACAGGGGGTCCCAGTACTTC	CASSLTTDRGSQYF
few	TRBV21-1	TRBJ2-7	NA	TGTGCCAGCAGCAAAGGGGGTCGAGGGACAGGGATCCACGAGCAGTACTTC	CASSKGGRGTGIHEQYF
NA	TRBV28	TRBJ1-2	NA	TGTGCCAGCACTCCCGGGGCGGGAACGTTTAACTATGGCTACACCTTC	CASTPGAGTFNYGYTF
few	TRBV15	TRBJ1-2	TRBD1	TGTGCCACCAGCAGAGATCCGGGGACAGGGCACTATGGCTACACCTTC	CATSRDPGTGHYGYTF
NA	TRBV25-1	TRBJ1-1	NA	TGTGCCAGCAGGCCGGGTTGGTTGAACACTGAAGCTTTCTTT	CASRPGWLNTEAFF
NA	TRBV12-3/TRBV12-4	TRBJ2-4	TRBD2	TGTGCCAGCAGCTTAAGCGGGGGTCTAGCCAAAAACATTCAGTACTTC	CASSLSGGLAKNIQYF
NA	TRBV20-1	TRBJ2-7	NA	TGCAGTGCTAGTCCCCCCAGGGGTATCAACGAGCAGTACTTC	CSASPPRGINEQYF
NA	TRBV12-3/TRBV12-4	TRBJ2-7	TRBD1	TGTGCCAGCAGCTTGGTAAGGGGGCGCCCCGAGCAGTACTTC	CASSLVRGRPEQYF
NA	TRBV4-1	TRBJ2-1	TRBD2	TGCGCCAGCAGCCAACTAGCGGGGAATTCCTACAATGAGCAGTTCTTC	CASSQLAGNSYNEQFF
NA	TRBV12-3/TRBV12-4	TRBJ2-6	NA	TGTGCCAGCACCCCATCGGGTGCAGGGGCCAACGTCCTGACTTTC	CASTPSGAGANVLTF
NA	TRBV4-3	TRBJ1-2	TRBD1	TGCGCCAGCAGCCTCCGATACAGGGGCGAGGGTGGCTACACCTTC	CASSLRYRGEGGYTF
NA	TRBV5-1	TRBJ1-1	TRBD1	TGCGCCAGCAGCTTCTTTCCGGGGACAGGGGAGCAAGCTTTCTTT	CASSFFPGTGEQAFF
few	TRBV5-1	TRBJ2-5	NA	TGCGCCAGCAGTTCGGACGGGTTCGGGACCCAGTACTTC	CASSSDGFGTQYF
few	TRBV20-1	TRBJ1-6	NA	TGCAGTGCTTTTATCCAGGGAAATTCACCCCTCCACTTT	CSAFIQGNSPLHF
NA	TRBV10-3	TRBJ2-1	NA	TGTGCCATCAGTGAGCAAGCAGGCCCCTACAATGAGCAGTTCTTC	CAISEQAGPYNEQFF
NA	TRBV18	TRBJ1-5	NA	TGTGCCAGATCACGGGATAGCAATCAGCCCCAGCATTTT	CARSRDSNQPQHF
NA	TRBV5-6	TRBJ1-4	TRBD1	TGTGCCAGCAGCTTGGAAACAGGGGGAATCGGAAAACTGTTTTTT	CASSLETGGIGKLFF
few	TRBV12-3/TRBV12-4	TRBJ1-3	NA	TGTGCCAGCAGCTCCCAGGACGTCAAGGCTGGAAACACCATATATTTT	CASSSQDVKAGNTIYF
NA	TRBV30	TRBJ2-7	NA	TGTGCCTGGAGCCCGGGGGCAGGGCGCACCTACGAGCAGTACTTC	CAWSPGAGRTYEQYF
few	TRBV6-4	TRBJ1-3	NA	TGTGCCAGCAGTGAAGCCTCTGGAAACACCATATATTTT	CASSEASGNTIYF